This T cell receptor beta chain was observed in a study of technical replicates of blood from a few donors. Sequenced by immunoSEQ multiplex PCR; TCRdb stores in-frame clones only, minus some. The sample carries almost 90,000 clones, just under 95% recorded once. Germline V gene lookup returns CDR1 LNHDA and CDR2 SQIVND (reference sequence). The CDR3 totals 13 residues. V was clipped by 7 bases and J by 1 base, with 9 bases between them. The TCR was taken from a human donor in good health. V and J are TRBV19 and TRBJ2-3, with D possibly TRBD2 on 5 matching bases. The sequencing sample was made of T cells isolated from PBMCs. The CDR3 is CASTEGGTDTQYF. In nucleotides, the CDR3 is TGTGCCAGTACCGAGGGTGGCACAGATACGCAGTATTTT.